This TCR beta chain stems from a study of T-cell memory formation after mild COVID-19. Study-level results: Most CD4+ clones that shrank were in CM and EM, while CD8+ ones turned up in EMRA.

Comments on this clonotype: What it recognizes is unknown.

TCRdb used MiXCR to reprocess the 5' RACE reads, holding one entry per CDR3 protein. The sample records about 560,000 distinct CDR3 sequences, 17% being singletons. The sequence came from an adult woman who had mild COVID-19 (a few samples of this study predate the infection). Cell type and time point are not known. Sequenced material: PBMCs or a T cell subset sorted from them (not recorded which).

CDR3 loop: CASSPTGTGEEQYF. CDR3 nucleotide sequence: TGTGCCAGCTCACCAACCGGGACAGGGGAAGAGCAGTACTTC. The rearrangement joins TRBV18 to TRBJ2-7, with 10 positions matching TRBD1. The V and J ends lost 2 bases and 7 bases, in that order; junction bases with no gene match: 5. The CDR3 sequence is 14 residues long. Germline V gene data show CDR1 as KGHSH and CDR2 as LQKENI.